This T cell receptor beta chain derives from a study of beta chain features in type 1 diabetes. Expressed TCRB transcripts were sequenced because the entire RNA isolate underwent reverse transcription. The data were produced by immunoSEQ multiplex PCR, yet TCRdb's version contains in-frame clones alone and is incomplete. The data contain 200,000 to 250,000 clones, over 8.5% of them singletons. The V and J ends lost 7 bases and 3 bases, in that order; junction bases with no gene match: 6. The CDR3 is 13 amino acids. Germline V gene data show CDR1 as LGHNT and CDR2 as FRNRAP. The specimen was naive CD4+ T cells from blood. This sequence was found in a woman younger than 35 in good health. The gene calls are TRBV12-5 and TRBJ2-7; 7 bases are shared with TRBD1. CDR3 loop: CASAGTVNYEQYF. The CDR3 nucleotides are TGTGCTAGTGCCGGGACAGTAAACTACGAGCAGTACTTC. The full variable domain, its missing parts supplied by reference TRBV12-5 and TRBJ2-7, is DARVTQTPRHKVTEMGQEVTMRCQPILGHNTVFWYRQTMMQGLELLAYFRNRAPLDDSGMPKDRFSAEMPDATLATLKIQPSEPRDSAVYFCASAGTVNYEQYFGPGTRLTVT.